The entry below describes one T cell receptor (beta chain). Its antigen is unidentified. Germline-derived CDR1 and CDR2 are SGHTA and FQGTGA. V dropped 5 bases and J dropped 5 bases, with 18 bases sitting between them. This CDR3 has 15 residues. The sample is drawn from a study of cytomegalovirus exposure and HLA in healthy donors. Findings and limits, study-wide: Many donors carried some public TCRs, although rarity characterized most TCR sequences. In all likelihood, a cluster of highly shared sequence variants was a sequencing artifact. CMV antigen specificity was confirmed in vitro for a few CMV-associated chains.

With 60 Vbeta and 13 Jbeta primers, the PCR was carried out. Method: immunoSEQ multiplex PCR; TCRdb's copy keeps in-frame clones and lacks some. The table lists about 150,000 clones, 75% of them singletons. The sequencing input was PBMCs. This chain connects TRBV7-3 to TRBJ2-5; D is perhaps TRBD1 (6 bases). The source is a man aged 18 to 30 in good health and CMV-seropositive. The CDR3 nucleotides read TGTGCCAGCAGCCTGCGACCAGGGGAAGGGGAGACCCAGTACTTC. It specifies CASSLRPGEGETQYF.